The clone carrying this T cell receptor (beta chain) was counted between two and nine times. The antigen remains undetermined. A single record per CDR3 protein comes from TCRdb applying MiXCR to the 5' RACE reads. Of about 370,000 distinct CDR3 sequences in the sample, 11% were seen once. This entry belongs to a study of T cells after yellow fever vaccination. Per germline, CDR1 KGHDR and CDR2 SFDVKD. The CDR3 spans 16 residues. V dropped 2 bases and J dropped 1; count of bases not matched to a gene: 3. Study findings and constraints: FACS-sorted repertoires could harbor abundant contaminating bulk-population clonotypes. It was a weaker secondary response, yet one that peaked faster, at day 5 versus 15.

The input for sequencing was PBMCs, taken on the day of the first yellow fever vaccination. The rearrangement uses TRBV24-1 and TRBJ2-1; 8 bases line up with TRBD1. This TCR derives from a man aged 18 to 29 who received the YFV17D yellow fever vaccine. The CDR3 is CATSDYGTGSYNEQFF. In DNA form, the CDR3 reads TGTGCCACCAGTGATTATGGGACAGGATCCTACAATGAGCAGTTCTTC.